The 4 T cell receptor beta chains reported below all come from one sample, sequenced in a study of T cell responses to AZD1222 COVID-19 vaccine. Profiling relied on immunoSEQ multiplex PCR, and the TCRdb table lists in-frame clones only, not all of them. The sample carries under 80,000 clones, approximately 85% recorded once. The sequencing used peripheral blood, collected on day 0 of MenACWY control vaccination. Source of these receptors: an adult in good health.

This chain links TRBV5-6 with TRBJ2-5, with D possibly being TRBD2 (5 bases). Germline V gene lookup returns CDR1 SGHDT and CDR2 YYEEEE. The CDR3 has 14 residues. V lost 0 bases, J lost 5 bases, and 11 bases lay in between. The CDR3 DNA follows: TGTGCCAGCAGCTTGGCGGAGACGGGGGAGACCCAGTACTTC. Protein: CASSLAETGETQYF.

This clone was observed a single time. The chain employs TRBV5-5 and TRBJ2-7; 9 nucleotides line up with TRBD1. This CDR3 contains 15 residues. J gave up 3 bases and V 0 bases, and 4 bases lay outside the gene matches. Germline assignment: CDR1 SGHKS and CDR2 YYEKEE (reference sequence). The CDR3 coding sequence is TGTGCCAGCAGCTTGGAGGACAGGGGTAACTACGAGCAGTACTTC. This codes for CASSLEDRGNYEQYF.

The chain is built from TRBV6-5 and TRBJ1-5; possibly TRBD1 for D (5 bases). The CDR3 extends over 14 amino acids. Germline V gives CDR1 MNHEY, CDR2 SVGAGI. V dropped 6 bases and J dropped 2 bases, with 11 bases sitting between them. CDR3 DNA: TGTGCCAGCAGCTCCGGGGGACGCAATCAGCCCCAGCATTTT. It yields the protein CASSSGGRNQPQHF.

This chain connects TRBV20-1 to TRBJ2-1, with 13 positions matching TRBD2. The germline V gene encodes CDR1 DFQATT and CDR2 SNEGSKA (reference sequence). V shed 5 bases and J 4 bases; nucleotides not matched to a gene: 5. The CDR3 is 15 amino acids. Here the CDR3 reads CSAGGLAGEYNEQFF. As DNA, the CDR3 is TGCAGTGCTGGTGGACTAGCGGGGGAGTACAATGAGCAGTTCTTC.